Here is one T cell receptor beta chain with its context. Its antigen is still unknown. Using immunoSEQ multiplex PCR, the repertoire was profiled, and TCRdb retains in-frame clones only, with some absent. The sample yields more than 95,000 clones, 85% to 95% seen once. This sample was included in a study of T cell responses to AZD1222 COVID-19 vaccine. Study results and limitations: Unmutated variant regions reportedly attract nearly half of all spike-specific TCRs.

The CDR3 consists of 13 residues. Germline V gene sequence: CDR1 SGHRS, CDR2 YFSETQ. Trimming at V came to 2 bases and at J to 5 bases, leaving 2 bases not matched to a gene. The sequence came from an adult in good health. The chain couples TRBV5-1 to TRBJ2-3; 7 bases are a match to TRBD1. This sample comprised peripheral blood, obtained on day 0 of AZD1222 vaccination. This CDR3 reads CASSLQGKDTQYF. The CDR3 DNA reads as TGCGCCAGCAGCTTACAGGGGAAAGATACGCAGTATTTT.